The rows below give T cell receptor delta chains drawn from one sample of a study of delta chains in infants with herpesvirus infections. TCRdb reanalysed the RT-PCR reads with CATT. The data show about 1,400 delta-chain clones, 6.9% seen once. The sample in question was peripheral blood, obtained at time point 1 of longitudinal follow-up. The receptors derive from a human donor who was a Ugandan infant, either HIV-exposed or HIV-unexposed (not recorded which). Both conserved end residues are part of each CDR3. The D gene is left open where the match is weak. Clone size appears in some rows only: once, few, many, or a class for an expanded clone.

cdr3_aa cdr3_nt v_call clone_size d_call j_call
CACDPLYAETSWDTRQMFF TGTGCCTGTGACCCTTTGTACGCGGAAACCTCCTGGGACACCCGACAGATGTTTTTC TRDV2 large . TRDJ3
CALGELSTGGPYTDKLIF TGTGCTCTTGGGGAACTATCGACTGGGGGACCGTACACCGATAAACTCATCTTT TRDV1 large TRDD3 TRDJ1
CACDTVRASWDTRQMFF TGTGCCTGTGACACCGTAAGGGCCTCCTGGGACACCCGACAGATGTTTTTC TRDV2 large . TRDJ3
CALGGPNFLGGIRDTDKLIF TGTGCTCTTGGGGGACCCAACTTCCTAGGGGGGATACGCGACACCGATAAACTCATCTTT TRDV1 medium-sized TRDD3 TRDJ1
CACDPLGDLTAQLFF TGTGCCTGTGACCCCCTGGGGGATTTGACAGCACAACTCTTCTTT TRDV2 few TRDD3 TRDJ2
CALGEPIPTGGILGDKLIF TGTGCTCTTGGGGAACCGATTCCGACAGGGGGGATACTCGGTGATAAACTCATCTTT TRDV1 large TRDD3 TRDJ1
CACDTIGYTDKLIF TGTGCCTGTGACACAATCGGGTACACCGATAAACTCATCTTT TRDV2 few . TRDJ1
CAFRAFPITMGESSWDTRQMFF TGTGCCTTTAGGGCCTTCCCGATTACTATGGGGGAGAGCTCCTGGGACACCCGACAGATGTTTTTC TRDV3 medium-sized . TRDJ3
CACDTGGYGSWDTRQMFF TGTGCCTGTGACACTGGGGGATACGGATCATGGGACACCCGACAGATGTTTTTC TRDV2 medium-sized TRDD3 TRDJ3
CALGEDLVGDPYTDKLIF TGTGCTCTTGGGGAAGATCTAGTGGGGGACCCTTACACCGATAAACTCATCTTT TRDV1 . TRDD3 TRDJ1
CALGIPLPTWGIRGADKLIF TGTGCTCTTGGGATACCGCTTCCTACTTGGGGGATACGCGGGGCCGATAAACTCATCTTT TRDV1 large TRDD3 TRDJ1
CALGSLPHWGTYIPYTDKLIF TGTGCTCTTGGGAGCCTTCCCCACTGGGGGACTTACATTCCTTACACCGATAAACTCATCTTT TRDV1 large TRDD3 TRDJ1
CALGELVRGYGRVLGGPRYTDKLIF TGTGCTCTTGGGGAACTCGTACGGGGCTACGGGAGAGTACTGGGGGGCCCACGGTACACCGATAAACTCATCTTT TRDV1 medium-sized TRDD3 TRDJ1
CALGDGDHTDKLIF TGTGCTCTTGGGGACGGGGACCACACCGATAAACTCATCTTT TRDV1 . . TRDJ1
CALGKPPVKLHRRRLTDKLIF TGTGCTCTTGGGAAACCCCCAGTAAAACTCCACAGACGGCGCCTAACCGATAAACTCATCTTT TRDV1 medium-sized . TRDJ1
CACDTGGYATAQLFF TGTGCCTGTGACACTGGGGGATATGCTACAGCACAACTCTTCTTT TRDV2 . TRDD3 TRDJ2
CAFAYYVGILPLDKLIF TGTGCCTTTGCCTACTACGTGGGGATCCTCCCACTCGATAAACTCATCTTT TRDV3 large . TRDJ1
CALGLGSYGTVCDKLIF TGTGCTCTTGGGCTTGGCTCCTACGGTACGGTTTGTGATAAACTCATCTTT TRDV1 few . TRDJ1
CAFKGAGGIHTDKLIF TGTGCCTTTAAGGGCGCGGGGGGGATACACACCGATAAACTCATCTTT TRDV3 medium-sized TRDD3 TRDJ1
CAWWGMHTDKLIF TGTGCCTGGTGGGGGATGCACACCGATAAACTCATCTTT TRDV3 large TRDD3 TRDJ1
CALGENHSSWGYHYTDKLIF TGTGCTCTTGGGGAAAACCATTCTTCTTGGGGGTACCACTACACCGATAAACTCATCTTT TRDV1 large . TRDJ1
CALGRPVTDKLIF TGTGCTCTTGGGAGACCCGTCACCGATAAACTCATCTTT TRDV1 few . TRDJ1
CACDPVLASSWDTRQMFF TGTGCCTGTGACCCCGTACTGGCAAGCTCCTGGGACACCCGACAGATGTTTTTC TRDV2 medium-sized . TRDJ3
CALGELSELWGIPYGDKLIF TGTGCTCTTGGGGAACTTAGCGAGCTCTGGGGGATACCGTACGGCGATAAACTCATCTTT TRDV1 . TRDD3 TRDJ1
CALGEAPFWLSPYTGGPPHKLIF TGTGCTCTTGGGGAAGCCCCCTTTTGGCTCTCACCCTATACTGGGGGACCCCCTCATAAACTCATCTTT TRDV1 few TRDD3 TRDJ1
CAFVPPSRTGGYASEANKLIF TGTGCCTTTGTTCCGCCGTCCCGTACTGGGGGATACGCGTCGGAAGCCAATAAACTCATCTTT TRDV3 few TRDD3 TRDJ1
CALGNPTTGDRNTDKLIF TGTGCTCTTGGGAATCCTACAACTGGGGATCGGAACACCGATAAACTCATCTTT TRDV1 large . TRDJ1
CALGEVTSMGDYTDKLIF TGTGCTCTTGGGGAAGTTACCTCCATGGGGGACTACACCGATAAACTCATCTTT TRDV1 large TRDD3 TRDJ1
CALGELSPFLRGYRADKLIF TGTGCTCTTGGGGAGCTTTCTCCCTTCCTACGGGGATATAGGGCCGATAAACTCATCTTT TRDV1 medium-sized TRDD2 TRDJ1
CALGERGISTDKLIF TGTGCTCTTGGGGAACGAGGGATATCGACCGATAAACTCATCTTT TRDV1 . . TRDJ1
CALGEPWRGITDKLIF TGTGCTCTTGGGGAACCCTGGAGGGGGATAACCGATAAACTCATCTTT TRDV1 few TRDD3 TRDJ1
CALGDLSCAGDGRVYLTAQLFF TGTGCTCTTGGGGACCTTTCCTGCGCGGGGGATGGGAGGGTATATTTGACAGCACAACTCTTCTTT TRDV1 medium-sized TRDD3 TRDJ2
CACDVLGDTRLIF TGTGCCTGTGACGTACTGGGGGATACGCGACTCATCTTT TRDV2 few TRDD3 TRDJ1
CALGKPSMLGLWGIRTDKLIF TGTGCTCTTGGGAAACCGAGCATGCTTGGGCTCTGGGGGATACGCACCGATAAACTCATCTTT TRDV1 medium-sized TRDD3 TRDJ1
CALGEQSRSGGSTGKLIF TGTGCTCTTGGGGAACAATCCAGGTCTGGGGGATCTACGGGTAAACTCATCTTT TRDV1 medium-sized TRDD3 TRDJ1
CALGPFLQPLGDTTDKLIF TGTGCTCTTGGTCCCTTCCTACAGCCCCTGGGGGATACCACCGATAAACTCATCTTT TRDV1 few TRDD3 TRDJ1
CALGEMTYVRMLGDSDRLIF TGTGCTCTTGGGGAAATGACCTACGTTCGGATGCTGGGGGATAGTGACAGACTCATCTTT TRDV1 medium-sized TRDD3 TRDJ1
CALGPQTSLTGGVLPTDKLIF TGTGCTCTTGGCCCCCAGACCAGCCTTACTGGGGGAGTTCTTCCGACCGATAAACTCATCTTT TRDV1 few TRDD3 TRDJ1
CALGEVLGLYTDKLIF TGTGCTCTTGGGGAAGTCCTGGGGTTATACACCGATAAACTCATCTTT TRDV1 . . TRDJ1
CACDTVLGDTNSVTAQLFF TGTGCCTGTGACACCGTACTGGGGGATACCAACAGCGTGACAGCACAACTCTTCTTT TRDV2 few TRDD3 TRDJ2
CALGEAVSAYLPGGRGYTDKLIF TGTGCTCTTGGGGAAGCTGTATCGGCCTACCTCCCTGGGGGCCGGGGGTACACCGATAAACTCATCTTT TRDV1 medium-sized TRDD3 TRDJ1
CALGERGGRAQLFF TGTGCTCTTGGGGAGCGGGGCGGTCGAGCACAACTCTTCTTT TRDV1 large . TRDJ2
CALGESGEWMGPGSDKLIF TGTGCTCTTGGGGAATCTGGGGAGTGGATGGGTCCCGGATCTGATAAACTCATCTTT TRDV1 large . TRDJ1
CAARGIELIF TGTGCAGCAAGGGGGATCGAACTCATCTTT TRAV29/DV5 large . TRDJ1
CALGEPSPGPNTDKLIF TGTGCTCTTGGGGAACCATCCCCGGGACCCAACACCGATAAACTCATCTTT TRDV1 large . TRDJ1
CALGELEYYWGIEDDKLIF TGTGCTCTTGGGGAATTGGAGTACTACTGGGGGATAGAAGACGATAAACTCATCTTT TRDV1 medium-sized TRDD3 TRDJ1
CAYRSGNFPGVPDKLIF TGTGCTTATAGGAGCGGCAACTTTCCCGGGGTACCCGATAAACTCATCTTT TRAV38-2/DV8 large . TRDJ1
CALGAPRGTILLGDSGTDKLIF TGTGCTCTTGGGGCTCCGAGGGGTACAATCTTACTGGGGGATTCTGGCACCGATAAACTCATCTTT TRDV1 large TRDD3 TRDJ1
CALGLTFLQHLGDTGTDKLIF TGTGCTCTTGGGTTAACCTTCCTCCAGCATCTGGGGGATACTGGCACCGATAAACTCATCTTT TRDV1 large TRDD3 TRDJ1
CALGSLWGMGDHSTLNLKLIF TGTGCTCTTGGGTCCCTGTGGGGCATGGGGGATCATTCTACACTCAACCTTAAACTCATCTTT TRDV1 . TRDD3 TRDJ1
CALGGPLLRRVYWGITDKLIF TGTGCTCTTGGGGGTCCCCTCCTACGTCGGGTGTACTGGGGGATCACCGATAAACTCATCTTT TRDV1 . TRDD3 TRDJ1
CACDNVLGDTNSVTAQLFF TGTGCCTGTGACAACGTACTGGGGGATACCAACAGCGTGACAGCACAACTCTTCTTT TRDV2 . TRDD3 TRDJ2
CALGVPHGGKKIYTGGYSSWDTRQMFF TGTGCTCTTGGGGTCCCGCATGGAGGGAAAAAAATTTACACTGGGGGATACAGCTCCTGGGACACCCGACAGATGTTTTTC TRDV1 medium-sized TRDD3 TRDJ3
CALGDPSGGFGQLFF TGTGCTCTTGGGGACCCCTCTGGGGGGTTTGGACAACTCTTCTTT TRDV1 few TRDD3 TRDJ2
CAYRSAWPLLCSWDTRQMFF TGTGCTTATAGGAGCGCGTGGCCCCTGCTCTGTTCCTGGGACACCCGACAGATGTTTTTC TRAV38-2/DV8 few . TRDJ3